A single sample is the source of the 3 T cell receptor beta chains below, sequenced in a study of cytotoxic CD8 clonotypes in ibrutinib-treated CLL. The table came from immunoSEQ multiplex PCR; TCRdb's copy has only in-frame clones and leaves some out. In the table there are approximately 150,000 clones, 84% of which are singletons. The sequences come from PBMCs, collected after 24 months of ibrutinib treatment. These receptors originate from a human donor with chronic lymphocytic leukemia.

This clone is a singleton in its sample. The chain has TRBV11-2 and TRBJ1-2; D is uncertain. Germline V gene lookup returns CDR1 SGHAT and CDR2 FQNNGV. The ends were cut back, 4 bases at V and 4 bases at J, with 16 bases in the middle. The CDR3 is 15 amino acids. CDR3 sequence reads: CASSSRLGWGYGYTF. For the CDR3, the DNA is TGTGCCAGCAGCTCCCGCCTGGGATGGGGCTATGGCTACACCTTC.

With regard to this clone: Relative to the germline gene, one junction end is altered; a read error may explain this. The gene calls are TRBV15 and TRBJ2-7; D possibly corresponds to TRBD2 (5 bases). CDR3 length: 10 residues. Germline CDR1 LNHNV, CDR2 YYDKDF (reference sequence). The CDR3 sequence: CATSRAQRPF. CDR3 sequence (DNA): TGTGCCACCAGCAGGGCACAGCGGCCCTTC.

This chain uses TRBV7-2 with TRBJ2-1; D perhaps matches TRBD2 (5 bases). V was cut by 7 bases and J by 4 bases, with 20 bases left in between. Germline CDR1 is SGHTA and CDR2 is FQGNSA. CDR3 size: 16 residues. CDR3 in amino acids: CASTKAPMRGYNEQFF. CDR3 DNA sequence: TGTGCCAGCACCAAGGCCCCTATGCGAGGGTACAATGAGCAGTTCTTC.